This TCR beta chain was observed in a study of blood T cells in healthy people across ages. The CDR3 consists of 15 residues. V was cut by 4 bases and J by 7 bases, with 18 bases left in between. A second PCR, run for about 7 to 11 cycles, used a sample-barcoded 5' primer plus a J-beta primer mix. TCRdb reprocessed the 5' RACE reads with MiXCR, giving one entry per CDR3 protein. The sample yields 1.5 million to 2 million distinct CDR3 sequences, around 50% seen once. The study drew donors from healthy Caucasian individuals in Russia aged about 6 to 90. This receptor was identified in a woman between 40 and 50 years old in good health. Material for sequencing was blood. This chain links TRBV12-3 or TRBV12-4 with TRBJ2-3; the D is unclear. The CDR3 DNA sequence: TGTGCCAGCAGTTCCGGTACCTTACACCGACATACGCAGTATTTT. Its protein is CASSSGTLHRHTQYF.